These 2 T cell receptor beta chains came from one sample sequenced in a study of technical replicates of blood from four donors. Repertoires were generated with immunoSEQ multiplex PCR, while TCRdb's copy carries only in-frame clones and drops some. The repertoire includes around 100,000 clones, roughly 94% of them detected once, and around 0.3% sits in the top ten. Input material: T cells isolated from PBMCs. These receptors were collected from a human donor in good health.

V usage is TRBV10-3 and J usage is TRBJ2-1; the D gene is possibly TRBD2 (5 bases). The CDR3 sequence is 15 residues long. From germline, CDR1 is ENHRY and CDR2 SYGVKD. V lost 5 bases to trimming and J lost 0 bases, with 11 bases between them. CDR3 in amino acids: CAISSGFSSYNEQFF. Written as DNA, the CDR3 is TGTGCCATCAGTTCGGGGTTCAGCTCCTACAATGAGCAGTTCTTC.

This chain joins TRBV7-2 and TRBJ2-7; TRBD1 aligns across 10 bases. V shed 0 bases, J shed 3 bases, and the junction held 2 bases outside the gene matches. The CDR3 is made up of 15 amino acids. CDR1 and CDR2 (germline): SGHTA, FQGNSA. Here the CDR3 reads CASSLAGTGDYEQYF. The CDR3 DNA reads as TGTGCCAGCAGCTTAGCAGGGACAGGGGACTACGAGCAGTACTTC. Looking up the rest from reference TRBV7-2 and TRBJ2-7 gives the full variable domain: GAGVSQSPSNKVTEKGKDVELRCDPISGHTALYWYRQSLGQGLEFLIYFQGNSAPDKSGLPSDRFSAERTGGSVSTLTIQRTQQEDSAVYLCASSLAGTGDYEQYFGPGTRLTVT.